Listed below are T cell receptor beta chains from one sample, sequenced in a study of spatial heterogeneity in lung cancer. TCRdb recomputed calls from the 5' RACE reads with MiXCR, one row per CDR3 protein. The table has about 78,000 distinct CDR3 sequences, approximately 8% seen once. This material consisted of PBMCs, taken at surgery. The receptors come from a male donor with early-stage non-small cell lung cancer. Each CDR3 is given with its conserved first and last residue.

16 TRBJ1-6 TRBV18 CASSPQAGQSNSPLHF
16 TRBJ1-5 TRBV13 CASSLGAPSGNQPQHF
14 TRBJ1-2 TRBV10-3 CAISESGIAYGYTF
12 TRBJ1-4 TRBV7-9 CASSRTDEKLFF
13 TRBJ1-1 TRBV12-3/TRBV12-4 CASGIRVPPEAFF
13 TRBJ1-5 TRBV30 CAWRTGSNQPQHF
15 TRBJ2-6 TRBV30 CAWSVRGAGANVLTF
14 TRBJ2-1 TRBV5-1 CASSLEAGPNEQFF
14 TRBJ2-7 TRBV18 CASSSTPEGYEQYF
14 TRBJ2-7 TRBV7-9 CASSLSGQYHEQYF
12 TRBJ2-1 TRBV3-1 CASSIAGVEQFF
12 TRBJ2-2 TRBV2 CASKQETGELFF
15 TRBJ1-1 TRBV5-1 CASSQQGRGNTEAFF
14 TRBJ2-5 TRBV15 CATSRGGSQETQNF
15 TRBJ2-1 TRBV27 CASSLRGGIYNEQFF
14 TRBJ2-7 TRBV7-9 CASSFDRAVHEQYF
14 TRBJ1-4 TRBV12-5 CASDTTESNEKLFF
15 TRBJ1-5 TRBV3-1 CASSQNPGGNQPQHF
15 TRBJ2-6 TRBV18 CASSPRLPGANVLTF
12 TRBJ1-2 TRBV19 CASSIPQSSYTF
13 TRBJ1-2 TRBV20-1 CSVATGASYGYTF
18 TRBJ1-2 TRBV2 CASSDSSQGGRQQDGYTF
17 TRBJ2-1 TRBV30 CAWTNLGLAGFYNEQFF
14 TRBJ1-5 TRBV21-1 CARLNRVLNQPQHF
14 TRBJ2-1 TRBV3-1 CASSQGLSYNEQFF
18 TRBJ2-3 TRBV4-3 CASSQDGPAALRTDTQYF
15 TRBJ1-2 TRBV9 CASSVLPGANYGYTF
15 TRBJ2-7 TRBV3-1 CASSFRPDAVYEQYF
15 TRBJ2-1 TRBV4-1 CASSLEPTAYNEQFF
18 TRBJ2-3 TRBV21-1 CASPKGGTLDVGTDTQYF
15 TRBJ2-1 TRBV5-1 CASTPGGHGYNEQFF
15 TRBJ1-2 TRBV5-1 CASSLDGDRLYGYTF
13 TRBJ2-2 TRBV20-1 CSARDQNTGELFF
13 TRBJ2-4 TRBV27 CASSSQGRDIQYF
18 TRBJ1-6 TRBV7-8 CASSLEAQGSSYNSPLHF